These 23 T cell receptor beta chains came from one sample sequenced in a study of CD8+ T cells in alopecia areata. RNA was extracted and reverse transcribed into cDNA as the sequencing template. TCRdb keeps only in-frame clones here, not all; method: immunoSEQ multiplex PCR. The sample carries 130,000 to 150,000 clones, over 70% recorded once. The material sequenced was CD8+ T cells sorted from blood, taken at week 0. Every receptor here comes from a human donor with alopecia areata.

The CDR3 DNA follows: TGTGCCACACAGGGGGCGGGCACCGGGGAGCTGTTTTTT. It codes for CATQGAGTGELFF. The chain uses TRBV28 and TRBJ2-2; 9 bases are shared with TRBD1. The CDR3 is 13 amino acids. Germline V gene lookup returns CDR1 MDHEN and CDR2 SYDVKM. V trimming: 10 bases; J trimming: 4 bases; junction bases outside the gene matches: 4.

V and J are TRBV29-1 and TRBJ2-7; D is perhaps TRBD2 (5 bases). This CDR3 comprises 13 residues. Germline V CDR1 and CDR2: SQVTM, ANQGSEA. Trimming shortened V by 5 bases and J by 3 bases, and 14 bases separated the two germline ends. DNA for the CDR3: TGCAGCGTTAGAACCGGGATAAACTACGAGCAGTACTTC. This gives the protein CSVRTGINYEQYF.

The chain employs TRBV29-1 and TRBJ2-2; TRBD2 might be the D (7 bases). The CDR3 length is 15 residues. The V gene lost 5 bases and the J gene lost 4 bases, with 17 bases spanning the gap. Germline CDR1 is SQVTM and CDR2 is ANQGSEA. In DNA, the CDR3 is TGCAGCGTTCGTTCGGGGGGCGATGGCACCGGGGAGCTGTTTTTT. It encodes CSVRSGGDGTGELFF.

J is TRBJ2-2 and V is TRBV4-1, with D possibly called TRBD1 or TRBD2 (6 bases each). The CDR3 has 12 amino acids. Trimming took off 5 bases at V and 10 bases at J, with 11 bases between the two ends. Germline V gives CDR1 MGHRA, CDR2 YSYEKL. DNA for the CDR3: TGCGCCAGCAGCGAGGGGGGAACGGAGCTGTTTTTT. Translation: CASSEGGTELFF.

This chain joins TRBV5-6 and TRBJ2-1, with D maybe TRBD1 (6 bases). Germline assignment: CDR1 SGHDT and CDR2 YYEEEE. V lost 6 bases and J 9 bases, leaving 13 bases between the germline ends. The CDR3 extends over 12 amino acids. The CDR3 reads CASNYGTIEQFF. CDR3 DNA: TGTGCCAGCAACTATGGGACAATTGAGCAGTTCTTC.

The chain couples TRBV5-1 to TRBJ2-2, with D tentatively TRBD1 (6 bases). This CDR3 is 16 amino acids long. Trimming left V 1 base short and J 4 bases short, with 14 bases between. Germline lookup yields CDR1 SGHRS and CDR2 YFSETQ. For the CDR3, the DNA is TGCGCCAGCAGCTTGAGGGCAGGGGACCTCACCGGGGAGCTGTTTTTT. Protein product: CASSLRAGDLTGELFF.

V usage is TRBV4-2 and J usage is TRBJ1-1; possible D gene TRBD1, 6 bases. CDR1 LGHNA and CDR2 YNFKEQ come from the germline V gene. The length of the CDR3 is 16 residues. Between the trimmed V and J ends, which lost 2 bases and 5 bases, there was a span of 18 bases. As DNA, the CDR3 is TGTGCCAGCAGCCAACTAACAAGGGGGGGGTGGACTGAAGCTTTCTTT. It codes for CASSQLTRGGWTEAFF.

This chain joins TRBV27 and TRBJ2-6; no clear D. The V gene lost 3 bases and the J gene lost 0 bases, with 12 bases spanning the gap. The CDR3 is 17 amino acids. The germline V gene encodes CDR1 MNHEY and CDR2 SMNVEV (reference sequence). CDR3 amino acids: CASSLGRGPSGANVLTF. DNA of the CDR3: TGTGCCAGCAGTTTGGGCCGCGGACCCTCTGGGGCCAACGTCCTGACTTTC. Full variable domain (remainder filled in from reference TRBV27 and TRBJ2-6): EAQVTQNPRYLITVTGKKLTVTCSQNMNHEYMSWYRQDPGLGLRQIYYSMNVEVTDKGDVPEGYKVSRKEKRNFPLILESPSPNQTSLYFCASSLGRGPSGANVLTFGAGSRLTVL.

The chain is built from TRBV18 and TRBJ1-1; D is uncertain. Trimming removed 3 bases at V and 1 base at J, with 9 bases between. This CDR3 comprises 14 residues. Germline V gene data show CDR1 as KGHSH and CDR2 as LQKENI. CDR3 coding DNA: TGTGCCAGCTCACCCCCGGTCGCGAACACTGAAGCTTTCTTT. Protein product: CASSPPVANTEAFF.

The V gene is TRBV19, the J gene TRBJ2-3, with D unclear. Looked up from germline, CDR1 is LNHDA and CDR2 is SQIVND (reference sequence). The V and J ends lost 1 base and 13 bases respectively, with 15 bases between them. The CDR3 is 13 amino acids. This CDR3 reads CASSIAPGSWEYF. The CDR3 DNA is TGTGCCAGTAGTATAGCCCCCGGAAGTTGGGAGTATTTT.

The V call is TRBV7-6, the J call TRBJ2-3, with 8 bases aligning to TRBD2. Germline CDR1 and CDR2: SGHVS and FNYEAQ. The V and J ends lost 5 bases and 0 bases, in that order; junction bases with no gene match: 16. The length of the CDR3 is 19 residues. Written as DNA, the CDR3 is TGTGCCAGCAGCCCCGCTCTAACTAGCGGAGGCGGTAGCACAGATACGCAGTATTTT. Protein: CASSPALTSGGGSTDTQYF.

In its sample, this clone is medium-sized. Other DNA sequences within the sample encode an identical CDR3. The gene calls are TRBV9 and TRBJ2-3; no definite D call. In germline, CDR1 is SGDLS, CDR2 YYNGEE. CDR3 length: 14 residues. V shed 0 bases and J shed 1 base, with 6 bases lying between them. Here the CDR3 DNA reads TGTGCCAGCAGCGTAGAAGGCGGCACAGATACGCAGTATTTT. Its protein is CASSVEGGTDTQYF.

Here the CDR3 reads CASSDMAGGWNQPQHF. The CDR3 region has the DNA TGTGCCAGCAGTGATATGGCAGGGGGTTGGAATCAGCCCCAGCATTTT. The chain carries TRBV2 and TRBJ1-5; 7 bases fit TRBD1. V was pared by 3 bases and J by 4 bases, with 9 bases of the junction left unmatched. The CDR3 contains 16 residues. Germline V gene sequence: CDR1 SNHLY, CDR2 FYNNEI.

The chain uses TRBV5-1 and TRBJ2-1, with no clear D. This CDR3 is built from 11 residues. Trimming shortened V by 0 bases and J by 10 bases, and 5 bases separated the two germline ends. The germline V gene encodes CDR1 SGHRS and CDR2 YFSETQ. CDR3 protein: CASSLGREQFF. CDR3 DNA: TGCGCCAGCAGCTTGGGACGCGAGCAGTTCTTC.

This clone was observed a few times. The CDR3 sequence: CAWSVGQGENEQFF. The CDR3 DNA reads as TGTGCCTGGAGTGTAGGACAGGGGGAGAATGAGCAGTTCTTC. This chain connects TRBV30 to TRBJ2-1; 10 bases align to TRBD1. The CDR3 is 14 residues long. With V trimmed by 0 bases and J by 7 bases, 3 bases remained unmatched. Germline V gene lookup returns CDR1 GTSNPN and CDR2 SVGIG (reference sequence). The complete variable domain, with remaining parts taken from reference TRBV30 and TRBJ2-1, reads SQTIHQWPATLVQPVGSPLSLECTVEGTSNPNLYWYRQAAGRGLQLLFYSVGIGQISSEVPQNLSASRPQDRQFILSSKKLLLSDSGFYLCAWSVGQGENEQFFGPGTRLTVL.

This clone has only one observation. The chain is built from TRBV27 and TRBJ1-1; the match to TRBD1 covers 10 bases. This CDR3 contains 13 residues. The J segment lost 6 bases and the V segment lost 6 bases, leaving 4 bases of the junction unmatched. Germline-derived CDR1 and CDR2 are MNHEY and SMNVEV (reference sequence). The CDR3 spells CASRGQGLAEAFF. The CDR3 nucleotides read TGTGCCAGCAGGGGACAGGGGCTGGCTGAAGCTTTCTTT.

This clone turned up a few times. Other DNA sequences in the sample encode the same CDR3. The chain has TRBV19 and TRBJ2-1; perhaps TRBD2 as D (6 bases). This CDR3 comprises 14 residues. CDR1 is LNHDA and CDR2 is SQIVND in the germline V gene (reference sequence). Trimming took 4 bases from V and 4 from J, leaving 11 bases between them. The CDR3 region has the DNA TGTGCCAGTAGTAAAGGAGGGGATTACAATGAGCAGTTCTTC. Amino acid sequence: CASSKGGDYNEQFF.

On this clone: An end of the junction does not agree with germline; a read error may underlie this. This chain joins TRBV5-1 and TRBJ2-3, with D perhaps TRBD2 (5 bases). This CDR3 has 15 residues. CDR1 SGHRS and CDR2 YFSETQ come from the germline V gene. The CDR3 DNA sequence: TGCGCCAGCAACTTGGGAGAAGGAAGCACAGATACGCAGTATTTT. The encoded protein is CASNLGEGSTDTQYF.

The chain has TRBV6-6 and TRBJ2-3; D possibly corresponds to TRBD1 (5 bases). Trimming cost V 7 bases and J 4 bases, with 12 bases left between them. This CDR3 contains 13 residues. Germline V gene lookup returns CDR1 MNHNY and CDR2 SVGAGI (reference sequence). CDR3 loop: CASTNPRADTQYF. The CDR3 DNA is TGTGCCAGCACCAACCCCAGGGCAGATACGCAGTATTTT.

The rearrangement uses TRBV29-1 and TRBJ2-1; D might be TRBD1 (7 bases). Deletions cut 1 base from V and 10 bases from J, with 20 bases between. The CDR3 consists of 15 residues. Germline CDR1 SQVTM, CDR2 ANQGSEA. The CDR3 loop is CSVEAGGPLTREQFF. As DNA, the CDR3 is TGCAGCGTTGAAGCAGGGGGGCCCCTTACAAGGGAGCAGTTCTTC.

The rearrangement links TRBV2 to TRBJ2-3; 8 bases are a match to TRBD2. The ends lost 8 bases at V and 0 bases at J; junction bases unmatched: 7. Germline loops: CDR1 SNHLY, CDR2 FYNNEI. The CDR3 has 15 amino acids. CDR3 coding DNA: TGTGCCAGCTTAGGAACGGGGGGGAGCACAGATACGCAGTATTTT. Its protein is CASLGTGGSTDTQYF. Full variable domain (remainder filled in from reference TRBV2 and TRBJ2-3): EPEVTQTPSHQVTQMGQEVILRCVPISNHLYFYWYRQILGQKVEFLVSFYNNEISEKSEIFDDQFSVERPDGSNFTLKIRSTKLEDSAMYFCASLGTGGSTDTQYFGPGTRLTVL.

The chain recombines TRBV30 with TRBJ2-1, with D perhaps TRBD2 (6 bases). In germline, CDR1 is GTSNPN, CDR2 SVGIG (reference sequence). CDR3 length: 15 amino acids. The ends were cut back, 0 bases at V and 4 bases at J, with 13 bases in the middle. CDR3 in amino acids: CAWSVSGGQYNEQFF. CDR3 coding DNA: TGTGCCTGGAGTGTAAGTGGAGGGCAGTACAATGAGCAGTTCTTC.

The table lists this clone with a count of one. J is TRBJ2-1 and V is TRBV5-1; 9 bases align to TRBD1. CDR3 size: 14 residues. The germline V gene encodes CDR1 SGHRS and CDR2 YFSETQ. V lost 8 bases to trimming and J lost 5 bases; unmatched junction nucleotides: 8. The DNA for the CDR3 is TGCGCCAGTTGCCCGGGACAGGGAAACAATGAGCAGTTCTTC. It yields the protein CASCPGQGNNEQFF. The variable domain in full, completed from reference TRBV5-1 and TRBJ2-1, reads KAGVTQTPRYLIKTRGQQVTLSCSPISGHRSVSWYQQTPGQGLQFLFEYFSETQRNKGNFPGRFSGRQFSNSRSEMNVSTLELGDSALYLCASCPGQGNNEQFFGPGTRLTVL.